Described below is a single T cell receptor beta chain sequence and its context. Blood got drawn at baseline, again on cycle 4 day 1, and then on cycle 7 day 1. This record belongs to a study of OX40 agonist ivuxolimab in advanced cancers. Study-level information: Partial responses occurred in three patients (one hepatocellular carcinoma, two cutaneous melanoma).

V dropped 2 bases and J dropped 4; count of bases not matched to a gene: 6. The CDR3 consists of 16 residues. Germline V CDR1 and CDR2: MGHRA, YSYEKL. Profiled with immunoSEQ multiplex PCR; TCRdb holds only in-frame clones, not every one. The sample records 85,000 to 95,000 clones, 75% to 90% being singletons. Sequencing was performed on CD4+ or CD8+ T cells sorted from blood, taken in a trial of the OX40 agonist ivuxolimab. The TCR was taken from an adult with an advanced solid tumor such as melanoma, head and neck, liver or kidney cancer. This chain links TRBV4-1 with TRBJ1-3; 9 bases match TRBD1. CDR3 amino acids: CASSQPTGGRGNTIYF. The CDR3 region has the DNA TGCGCCAGCAGCCAACCTACAGGGGGCAGGGGAAACACCATATATTTT.